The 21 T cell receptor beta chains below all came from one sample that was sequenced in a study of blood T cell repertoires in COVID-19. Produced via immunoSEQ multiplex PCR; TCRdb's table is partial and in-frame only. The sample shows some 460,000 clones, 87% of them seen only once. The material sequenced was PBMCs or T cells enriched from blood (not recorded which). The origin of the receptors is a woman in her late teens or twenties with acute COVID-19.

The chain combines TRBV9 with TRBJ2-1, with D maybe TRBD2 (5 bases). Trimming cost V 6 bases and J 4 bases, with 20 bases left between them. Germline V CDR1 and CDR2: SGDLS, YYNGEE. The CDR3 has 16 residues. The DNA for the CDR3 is TGTGCCAGCAACCCAAGGGCGGGCGCGACATACAATGAGCAGTTCTTC. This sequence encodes CASNPRAGATYNEQFF.

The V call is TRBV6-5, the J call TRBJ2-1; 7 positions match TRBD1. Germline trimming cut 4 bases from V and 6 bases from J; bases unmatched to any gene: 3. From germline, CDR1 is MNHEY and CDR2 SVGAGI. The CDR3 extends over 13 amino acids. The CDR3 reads CASSFTGVNEQFF. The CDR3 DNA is TGTGCCAGCAGTTTTACAGGGGTCAATGAGCAGTTCTTC.

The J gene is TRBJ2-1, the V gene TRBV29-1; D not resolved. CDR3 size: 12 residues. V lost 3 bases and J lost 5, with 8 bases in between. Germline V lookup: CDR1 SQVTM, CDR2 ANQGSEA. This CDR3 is CSVDTSNNEQFF. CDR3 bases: TGCAGCGTTGATACCAGTAACAATGAGCAGTTCTTC.

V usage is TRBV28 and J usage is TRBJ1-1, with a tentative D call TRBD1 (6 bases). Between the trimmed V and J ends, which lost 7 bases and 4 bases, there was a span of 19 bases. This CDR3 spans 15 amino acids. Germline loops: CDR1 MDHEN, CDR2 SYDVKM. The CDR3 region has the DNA TGTGCCAGCATCTTAGGTGGGGGCCACGGCACTGAAGCTTTCTTT. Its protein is CASILGGGHGTEAFF.

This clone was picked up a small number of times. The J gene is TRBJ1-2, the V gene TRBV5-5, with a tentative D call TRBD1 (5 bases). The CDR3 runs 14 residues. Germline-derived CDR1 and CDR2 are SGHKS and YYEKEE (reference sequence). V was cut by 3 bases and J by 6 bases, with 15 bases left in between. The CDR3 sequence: CASSSQDSRNGYTF. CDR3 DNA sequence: TGTGCCAGCAGCTCGCAAGACAGTAGGAATGGCTACACCTTC. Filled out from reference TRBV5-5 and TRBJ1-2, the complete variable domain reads DAGVTQSPTHLIKTRGQQVTLRCSPISGHKSVSWYQQVLGQGPQFIFQYYEKEERGRGNFPDRFSARQFPNYSSELNVNALLLGDSALYLCASSSQDSRNGYTFGSGTRLTVV.

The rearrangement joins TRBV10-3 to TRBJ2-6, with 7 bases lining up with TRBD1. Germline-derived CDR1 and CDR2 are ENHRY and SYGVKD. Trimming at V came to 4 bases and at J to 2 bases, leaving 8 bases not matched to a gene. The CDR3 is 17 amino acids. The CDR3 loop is CAISGTGGETGANVLTF. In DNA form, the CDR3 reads TGTGCCATCAGTGGGACAGGTGGTGAAACTGGGGCCAACGTCCTGACTTTC.

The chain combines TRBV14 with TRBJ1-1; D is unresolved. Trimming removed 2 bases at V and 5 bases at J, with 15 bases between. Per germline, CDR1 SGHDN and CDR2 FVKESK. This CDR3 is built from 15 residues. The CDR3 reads CASSQTEGEGTEAFF. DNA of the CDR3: TGTGCCAGCAGCCAAACCGAGGGAGAGGGAACTGAAGCTTTCTTT. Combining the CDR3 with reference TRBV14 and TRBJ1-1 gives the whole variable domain EAGVTQFPSHSVIEKGQTVTLRCDPISGHDNLYWYRRVMGKEIKFLLHFVKESKQDESGMPNNRFLAERTGGTYSTLKVQPAELEDSGVYFCASSQTEGEGTEAFFGQGTRLTVV.

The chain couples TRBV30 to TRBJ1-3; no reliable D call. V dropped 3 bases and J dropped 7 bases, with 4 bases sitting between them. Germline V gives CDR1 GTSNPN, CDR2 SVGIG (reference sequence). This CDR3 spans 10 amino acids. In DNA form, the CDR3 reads TGTGCCTGGAGCTCCAACACCATATATTTT. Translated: CAWSSNTIYF. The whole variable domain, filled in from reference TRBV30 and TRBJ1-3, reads SQTIHQWPATLVQPVGSPLSLECTVEGTSNPNLYWYRQAAGRGLQLLFYSVGIGQISSEVPQNLSASRPQDRQFILSSKKLLLSDSGFYLCAWSSNTIYFGEGSWLTVV.

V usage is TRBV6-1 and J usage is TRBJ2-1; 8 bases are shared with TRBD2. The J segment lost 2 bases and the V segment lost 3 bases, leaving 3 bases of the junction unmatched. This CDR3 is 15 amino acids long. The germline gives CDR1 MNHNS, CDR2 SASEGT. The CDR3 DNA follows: TGTGCCAGCAGTGAGTCCGGGGGGGCCTACAATGAGCAGTTCTTC. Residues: CASSESGGAYNEQFF.

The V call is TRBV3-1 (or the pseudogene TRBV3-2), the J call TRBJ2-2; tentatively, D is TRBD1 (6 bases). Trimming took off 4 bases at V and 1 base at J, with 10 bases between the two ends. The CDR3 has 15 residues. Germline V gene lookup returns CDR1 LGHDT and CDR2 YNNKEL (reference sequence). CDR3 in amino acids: CASSLTGGNTGELFF. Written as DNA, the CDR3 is TGTGCCAGCAGCCTGACAGGAGGGAACACCGGGGAGCTGTTTTTT.

The CDR3 bases are TGTGCCATCAGCCAGGGACAGGGGAGCAATCAGCCCCAGCATTTT. Protein: CAISQGQGSNQPQHF. The gene calls are TRBV10-3 and TRBJ1-5, with 10 bases matching TRBD1. From germline, CDR1 is ENHRY and CDR2 SYGVKD. After removal of 6 bases from V and 1 base from J, the junction contained 3 bases not matched to a gene. The CDR3 spans 15 residues.

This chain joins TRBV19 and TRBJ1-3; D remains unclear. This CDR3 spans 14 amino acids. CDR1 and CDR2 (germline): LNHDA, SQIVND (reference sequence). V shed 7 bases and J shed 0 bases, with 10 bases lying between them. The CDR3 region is CASKSRSSGNTIYF. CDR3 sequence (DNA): TGTGCCAGTAAATCCCGGTCCTCTGGAAACACCATATATTTT.

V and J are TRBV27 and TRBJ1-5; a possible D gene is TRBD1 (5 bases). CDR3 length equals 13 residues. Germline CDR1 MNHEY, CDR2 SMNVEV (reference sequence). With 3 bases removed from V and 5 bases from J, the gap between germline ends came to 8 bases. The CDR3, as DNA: TGTGCCAGCAGTTTGGGGCCTTATCAGCCCCAGCATTTT. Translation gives CASSLGPYQPQHF.

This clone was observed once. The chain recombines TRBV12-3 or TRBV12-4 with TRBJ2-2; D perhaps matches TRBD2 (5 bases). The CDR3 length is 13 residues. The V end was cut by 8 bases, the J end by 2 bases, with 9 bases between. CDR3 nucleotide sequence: TGTGCCAGCCGAGCGGTAAACACCGGGGAGCTGTTTTTT. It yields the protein CASRAVNTGELFF.

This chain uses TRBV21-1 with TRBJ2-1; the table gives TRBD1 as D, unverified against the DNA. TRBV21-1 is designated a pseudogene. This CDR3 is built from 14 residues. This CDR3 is CASGSGTGGREQFF. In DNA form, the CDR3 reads TGTGCCAGCGGTTCCGGGACAGGGGGCCGTGAGCAGTTCTTC.

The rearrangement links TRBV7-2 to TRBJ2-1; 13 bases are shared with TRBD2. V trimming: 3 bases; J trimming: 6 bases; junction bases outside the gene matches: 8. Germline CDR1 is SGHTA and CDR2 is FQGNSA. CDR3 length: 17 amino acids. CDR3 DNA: TGTGCCAGCAGCTTCGCACCGGGACTAGCGGGGACCAATGAGCAGTTCTTC. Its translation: CASSFAPGLAGTNEQFF.

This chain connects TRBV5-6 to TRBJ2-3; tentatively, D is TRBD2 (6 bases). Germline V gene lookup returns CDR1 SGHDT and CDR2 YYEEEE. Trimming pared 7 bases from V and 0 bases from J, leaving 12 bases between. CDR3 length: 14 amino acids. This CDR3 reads CASSGGTSTDTQYF. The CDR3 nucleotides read TGTGCCAGCTCTGGTGGGACTAGCACAGATACGCAGTATTTT.

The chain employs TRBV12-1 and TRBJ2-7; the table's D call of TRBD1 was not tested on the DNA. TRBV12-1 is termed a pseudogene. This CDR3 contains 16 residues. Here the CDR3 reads CASSQGTATWCYEQYF. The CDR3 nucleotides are TGTGCCAGCAGCCAAGGGACAGCCACTTGGTGCTACGAGCAGTACTTC.

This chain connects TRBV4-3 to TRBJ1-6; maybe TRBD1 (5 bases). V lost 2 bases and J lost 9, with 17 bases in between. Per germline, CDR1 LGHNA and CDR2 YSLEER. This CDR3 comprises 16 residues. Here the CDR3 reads CASSQRDSPGSSPLHF. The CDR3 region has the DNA TGCGCCAGCAGCCAAAGGGACTCCCCGGGGAGTTCACCCCTCCACTTT.

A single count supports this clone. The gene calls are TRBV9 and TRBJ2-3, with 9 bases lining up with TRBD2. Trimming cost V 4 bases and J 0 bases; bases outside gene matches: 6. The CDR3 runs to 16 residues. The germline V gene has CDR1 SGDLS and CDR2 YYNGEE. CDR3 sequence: CASSLSGTSSTDTQYF. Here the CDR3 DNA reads TGTGCCAGCAGCTTATCCGGGACTAGCAGCACAGATACGCAGTATTTT.

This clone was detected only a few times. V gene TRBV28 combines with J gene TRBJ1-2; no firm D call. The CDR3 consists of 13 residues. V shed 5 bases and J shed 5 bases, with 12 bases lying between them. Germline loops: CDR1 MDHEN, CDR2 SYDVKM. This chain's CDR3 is CASSTFPRYGYTF. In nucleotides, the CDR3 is TGTGCCAGCAGTACCTTTCCTCGGTATGGCTACACCTTC.